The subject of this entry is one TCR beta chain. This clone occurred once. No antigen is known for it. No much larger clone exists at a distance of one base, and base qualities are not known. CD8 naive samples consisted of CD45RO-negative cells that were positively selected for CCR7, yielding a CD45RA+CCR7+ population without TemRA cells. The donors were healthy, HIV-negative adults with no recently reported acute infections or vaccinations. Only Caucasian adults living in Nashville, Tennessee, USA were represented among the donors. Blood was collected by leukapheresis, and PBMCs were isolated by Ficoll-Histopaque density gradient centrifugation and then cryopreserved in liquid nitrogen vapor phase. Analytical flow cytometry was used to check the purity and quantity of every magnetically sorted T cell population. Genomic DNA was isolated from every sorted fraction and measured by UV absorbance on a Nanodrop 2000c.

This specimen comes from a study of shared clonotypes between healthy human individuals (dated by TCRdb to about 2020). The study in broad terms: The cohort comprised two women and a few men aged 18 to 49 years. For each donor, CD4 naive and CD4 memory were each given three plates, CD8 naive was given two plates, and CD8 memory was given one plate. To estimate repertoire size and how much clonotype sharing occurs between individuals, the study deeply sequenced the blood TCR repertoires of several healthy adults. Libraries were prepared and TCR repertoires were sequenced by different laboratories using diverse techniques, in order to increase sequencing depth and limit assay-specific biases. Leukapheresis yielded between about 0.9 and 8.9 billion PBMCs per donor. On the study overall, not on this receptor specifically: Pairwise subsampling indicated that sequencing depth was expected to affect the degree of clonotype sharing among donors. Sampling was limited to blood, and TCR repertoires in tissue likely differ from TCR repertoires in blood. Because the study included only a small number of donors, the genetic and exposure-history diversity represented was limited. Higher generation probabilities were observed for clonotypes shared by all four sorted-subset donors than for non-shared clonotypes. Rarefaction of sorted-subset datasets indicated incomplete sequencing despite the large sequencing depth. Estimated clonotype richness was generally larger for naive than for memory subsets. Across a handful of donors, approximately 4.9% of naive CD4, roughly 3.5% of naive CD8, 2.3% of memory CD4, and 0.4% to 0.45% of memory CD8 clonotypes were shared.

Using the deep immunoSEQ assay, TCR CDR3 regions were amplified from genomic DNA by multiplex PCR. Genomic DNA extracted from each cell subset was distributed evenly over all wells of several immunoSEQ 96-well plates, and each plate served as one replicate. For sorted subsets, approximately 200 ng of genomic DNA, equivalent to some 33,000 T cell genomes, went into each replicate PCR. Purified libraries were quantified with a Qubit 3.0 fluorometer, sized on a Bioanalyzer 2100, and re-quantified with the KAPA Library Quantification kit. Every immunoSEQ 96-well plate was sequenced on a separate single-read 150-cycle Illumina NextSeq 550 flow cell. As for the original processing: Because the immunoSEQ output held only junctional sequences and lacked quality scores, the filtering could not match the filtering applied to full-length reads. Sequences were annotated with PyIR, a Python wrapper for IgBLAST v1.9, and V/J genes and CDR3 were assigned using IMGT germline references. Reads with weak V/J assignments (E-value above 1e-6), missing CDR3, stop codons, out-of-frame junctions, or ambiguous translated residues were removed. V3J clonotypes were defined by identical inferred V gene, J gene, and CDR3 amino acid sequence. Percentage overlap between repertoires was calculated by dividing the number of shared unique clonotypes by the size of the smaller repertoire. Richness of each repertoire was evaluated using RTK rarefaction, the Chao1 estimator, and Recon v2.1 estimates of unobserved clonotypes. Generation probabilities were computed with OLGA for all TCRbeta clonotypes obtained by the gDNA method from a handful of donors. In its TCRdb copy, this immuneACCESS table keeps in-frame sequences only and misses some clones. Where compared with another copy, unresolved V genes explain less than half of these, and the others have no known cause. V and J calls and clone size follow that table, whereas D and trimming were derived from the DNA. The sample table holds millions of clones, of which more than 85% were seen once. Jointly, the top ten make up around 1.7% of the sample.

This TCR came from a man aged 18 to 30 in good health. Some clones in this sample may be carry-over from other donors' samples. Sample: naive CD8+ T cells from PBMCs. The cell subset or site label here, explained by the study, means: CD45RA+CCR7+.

Here the CDR3 is given as CASSQEAGLHDGYTF. The DNA is as follows: TGCGCCAGCAGCCAAGAGGCGGGCCTTCACGATGGCTACACCTTC. The rearranged segments are TRBV4-3 and TRBJ1-2, with the D gene not confidently named. The CDR3 runs 15 amino acids, cysteine and phenylalanine included. Just the 45-base CDR3 DNA is kept, in frame starting at base 1. CDR1 is given as LGHNA and CDR2 as YSLEER, both from the germline V gene. Between the V and J ends, shortened by 0 bases and 6 bases respectively, the junction contains 14 bases.